This TCR beta chain originates from a study of blood T cell repertoires in COVID-19. The data were produced by immunoSEQ multiplex PCR, yet TCRdb's version contains in-frame clones alone and is incomplete. The table has 85,000 to 100,000 clones, 75% to 90% seen once. Trimming removed 0 bases from V and 2 bases from J, with 11 bases in between. Germline-derived CDR1 and CDR2 are SGHNT and YYREEE (reference sequence). This CDR3 is 15 amino acids long. Sequenced input: peripheral blood. The chain carries TRBV5-4 and TRBJ2-5; D remains ambiguous. This sequence was found in a man aged 60 to 69 with acute or convalescent COVID-19. The CDR3 protein is CASSLASPQQETQYF. Here the CDR3 DNA reads TGTGCCAGCAGCTTGGCATCACCTCAGCAAGAGACCCAGTACTTC.